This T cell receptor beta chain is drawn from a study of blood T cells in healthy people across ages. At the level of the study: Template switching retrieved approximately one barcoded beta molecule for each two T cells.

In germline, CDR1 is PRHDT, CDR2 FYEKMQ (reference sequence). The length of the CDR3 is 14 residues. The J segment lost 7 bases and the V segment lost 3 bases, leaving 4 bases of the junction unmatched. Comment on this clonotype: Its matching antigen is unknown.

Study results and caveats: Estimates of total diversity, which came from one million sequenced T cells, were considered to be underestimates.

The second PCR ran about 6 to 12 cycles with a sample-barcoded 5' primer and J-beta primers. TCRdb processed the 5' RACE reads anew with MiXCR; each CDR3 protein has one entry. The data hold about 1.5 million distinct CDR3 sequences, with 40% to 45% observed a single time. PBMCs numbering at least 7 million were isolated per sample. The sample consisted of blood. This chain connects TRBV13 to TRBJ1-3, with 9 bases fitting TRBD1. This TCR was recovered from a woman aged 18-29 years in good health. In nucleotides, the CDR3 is TGTGCCAGCAGCTTGGGACAGGGTGTGAACACCATATATTTT. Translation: CASSLGQGVNTIYF.